These T cell receptor beta chains were read from a single sample in a study of T cells after yellow fever vaccination. TCRdb reprocessed the 5' RACE reads via MiXCR and lists one record per CDR3 protein. The data contain some 560,000 distinct CDR3 sequences, approximately 16% of them seen just once; the ten biggest clones take up around 15%. The starting material was PBMCs, obtained 4 to 5 days after the first yellow fever vaccination. Source of these receptors: a man aged 18-30 years who received the YFV17D yellow fever vaccine. CDR3s include the opening cysteine and the closing phenylalanine or tryptophan. A D gene is named only where the DNA matches it firmly. Not every row has a clone size; where given, it reads once, few, many or a size class.

TRBJ2-3 TRBD2 TRBV29-1 few TGCAGCGTAGGTAGCGGGGGCCACACAGATACGCAGTATTTT CSVGSGGHTDTQYF
TRBJ1-6 TRBD1 TRBV4-3 few TGCGCCAGCAGCCAAGAGGACAGGACCTATAATTCACCCCTCCACTTT CASSQEDRTYNSPLHF
TRBJ2-1 - TRBV5-5 - TGTGCCAGCAGCTTAGTTGCGTTGACTGGGGCAGACTACAATGAGCAGTTCTTC CASSLVALTGADYNEQFF
TRBJ2-1 TRBD2 TRBV6-5 many TGTGCCAGCAGTCCCTCGGGCGGGGGCTACAATGAGCAGTTCTTC CASSPSGGGYNEQFF
TRBJ2-5 TRBD1 TRBV20-1 - TGCAGTGCTAGAGTTTTGACAGGGCTGGAGACCCAGTACTTC CSARVLTGLETQYF
TRBJ2-7 TRBD1 TRBV2 - TGTGCCAGCAGTGGGGGCGGGACAGGGACCCACGAGCAGTACTTC CASSGGGTGTHEQYF
TRBJ2-1 TRBD2 TRBV6-2/TRBV6-3 - TGTGCCAGCAGTTACATTTCCCTAGCGGGGGGATACAATGAGCAGTTCTTC CASSYISLAGGYNEQFF
TRBJ2-7 - TRBV5-1 - TGCGCCAGCAGAGTACAGGGTACGAACGAGCAGTACTTC CASRVQGTNEQYF
TRBJ2-2 TRBD2 TRBV11-2 few TGTGCCAGCAGCTGGTCCCATAGCGGGGGGCGGGGCACCGGGGAGCTGTTTTTT CASSWSHSGGRGTGELFF
TRBJ2-5 - TRBV7-2 - TGTGCCAGCAGCTTAAAGCTAGCCGAGTGGGAGACCCAGTACTTC CASSLKLAEWETQYF
TRBJ1-2 TRBD1 TRBV6-2/TRBV6-3 few TGTGCCAGCAGTTACAGGGGGCGCGGCTATGGCTACACCTTC CASSYRGRGYGYTF
TRBJ1-6 - TRBV27 - TGTGCCAGCGGATCGTTGGGGGGAGGGGGTAATTCACCCCTCCACTTT CASGSLGGGGNSPLHF
TRBJ1-1 - TRBV5-4 - TGTGCCAGCCGAACAGTCAACACTGAAGCTTTCTTT CASRTVNTEAFF
TRBJ1-1 - TRBV4-1 once TGCGCCAGCAGCCAAGATCCAGGAGTGAACACTGAAGCTTTCTTT CASSQDPGVNTEAFF
TRBJ2-7 - TRBV7-6 - TGTGCCAGCAAGGAACGGGCCGAAGTCCACGAGCAGTACTTC CASKERAEVHEQYF
TRBJ2-3 - TRBV7-8 - TGTGCCAGCAGCTTAGGTCAGGGGCTCAGAACAGATACGCAGTATTTT CASSLGQGLRTDTQYF
TRBJ1-4 - TRBV4-3 few TGCGCCAGCAGCCAAGAGGCAGGGACCCTAAATGAAAAACTGTTTTTT CASSQEAGTLNEKLFF
TRBJ2-1 TRBD2 TRBV29-1 many TGCAGCCTTGATAGCGGGGGGGCTGACTCCTACAATGAGCAGTTCTTC CSLDSGGADSYNEQFF
TRBJ1-5 - TRBV12-3/TRBV12-4 few TGTGCCAGTACCCGGGACACCCGACTGGGGCCCCAGCATTTT CASTRDTRLGPQHF
TRBJ2-1 - TRBV10-3 - TGTGCCATCAGTGCCCCCACACAGGGAACCAGACGGGGGAGTGAGCAGTTCTTC CAISAPTQGTRRGSEQFF
TRBJ2-5 - TRBV28 - TGTGCCAGCGCTTCTGGGGTAGGCCAAGAGACCCAGTACTTC CASASGVGQETQYF
TRBJ2-3 - TRBV20-1 - TGCAGTGCTAGTAGGCCTACAGATACGCAGTATTTT CSASRPTDTQYF
TRBJ1-2 TRBD1 TRBV7-2 few TGTGCCAGCAGCTCCACAGGGGCAAGCAACTATGGCTACACCTTC CASSSTGASNYGYTF
TRBJ2-7 - TRBV10-3 - TGTGCCATCAGTGAGTCGACGGGGAGCTACGAGCAGTACTTC CAISESTGSYEQYF
TRBJ1-2 TRBD1 TRBV9 - TGTGCCAGCAGCGTCGGGGGACTTAGGACAGGGGATGGCTACACCTTC CASSVGGLRTGDGYTF